The entry below describes one T cell receptor beta chain. The antigen is unknown. The read is 3 residues too short to cover the CDR3 end, so that end is filled in from the germline J gene. The sample belongs to a study of T cell clonality in common variable immunodeficiency. Study findings and constraints: Reportedly, TCR beta sequences from common variable immunodeficiency showed fewer deletions and N-nucleotide insertions.

TCRdb's copy holds only in-frame clones and misses some; the assay was immunoSEQ multiplex PCR. The sample was found to contain about 25,000 clones, and every one recurs. The V gene's germline CDR1 is SQVTM and CDR2 ANQGSEA. Trimming shortened V by 2 bases and J by 7 bases, and 14 bases separated the two germline ends. The CDR3 has 13 amino acids. This sequence originates from a human donor with common variable immunodeficiency. Input material: peripheral blood mononuclear cells. This chain joins TRBV29-1 and TRBJ1-2; D perhaps matches TRBD1 (6 bases). The CDR3 is CSVEWGRGGGYTF. Incomplete CDR3 DNA: TGCAGCGTTGAATGGGGGAGAGGGGGTGGC.